This TCR beta chain was captured in a study of T cell responses to AZD1222 COVID-19 vaccine. Study-level results: Variant regions that are unmutated are reportedly the target of nearly half of spike-specific TCRs. Donor demographics were predominantly white British with a female majority; clonal diversity may be underestimated. With dominance at 160-218 and 743-854, vaccine-associated CD4 TCRs spanned spike.

TCRdb keeps only in-frame clones here, not all; method: immunoSEQ multiplex PCR. The repertoire holds about 77,000 clones, with roughly 90% as singletons. Of note for this clone: Its antigen is undetermined.

CDR3 length: 14 residues. With V trimmed by 2 bases and J by 5 bases, 4 bases remained unmatched. The germline V gene encodes CDR1 SGHNT and CDR2 YYREEE (reference sequence). This rearrangement joins TRBV5-4 to TRBJ1-2; 9 nucleotides align to TRBD1. The origin of this receptor is an adult who received the AZD1222 COVID-19 vaccine. Material: peripheral blood, obtained 28 days after the second AZD1222 dose. The CDR3 DNA is TGTGCCAGCAGCTTAAAGGGACAGGGTTATGGCTACACCTTC. Its translation: CASSLKGQGYGYTF.